Only one count was recorded for the clone carrying this T cell receptor beta chain. As yet, its antigen is unknown. The sample comes from a study of OX40 agonist ivuxolimab in advanced cancers. Overall study: In this cohort, patients received ivuxolimab, an agonistic anti-OX40 (CD134) antibody. Averaging roughly 60 years in age, with a range of roughly 20 to 79, the cohort was around 85% male.

With 6 bases clipped from V and 6 bases from J, the junction kept 11 bases outside the gene matches. CDR3 size: 16 residues. Germline CDR1 MDHEN, CDR2 SYDVKM. General study findings and limits: Some patients who did not respond also had low normalized T-cell clonal expansion. CD8+ T cells showed, on average, more clonal expansion than CD4+ cells.

Repertoires were generated with immunoSEQ multiplex PCR, while TCRdb's copy carries only in-frame clones and drops some. The table includes tens of thousands of clones, approximately 94% detected once. The sequence came from an adult with an advanced solid tumor such as melanoma, head and neck, liver or kidney cancer. This sequence joins TRBV28 and TRBJ2-2; 9 positions match TRBD2. The specimen was CD4+ or CD8+ T cells sorted from blood, collected in a trial of the OX40 agonist ivuxolimab. CDR3 protein: CASRRFTGTSSGELFF. The CDR3 bases are TGTGCCAGCAGGCGATTTACCGGGACTAGCTCCGGGGAGCTGTTTTTT.